This passage covers 25 T cell receptor beta chains from one sample sequenced in a study of T cell clonality in common variable immunodeficiency. Method: immunoSEQ multiplex PCR; TCRdb's copy keeps in-frame clones and lacks some. The repertoire yields about 28,000 clones, none seen only once; the top ten contain about 13%. The sequenced sample was peripheral blood mononuclear cells. The receptors stem from a person between 18 and 70 years old in good health.

In regard to this clone: The read gets to within 3 residues of the CDR3 end, and the germline J gene fills in the rest. J is TRBJ2-5 and V is TRBV19; D perhaps matches TRBD2 (5 bases). Germline lookup yields CDR1 LNHDA and CDR2 SQIVND (reference sequence). V dropped 3 bases and J dropped 0 bases, with 14 bases sitting between them. This CDR3 contains 16 residues. The CDR3 bases that were read are TGTGCCAGTAGTATTTGGCCAGAGGGCTACCAAGAGACC. Protein product: CASSIWPEGYQET. The full-length CDR3 reads as CASSIWPEGYQETQYF.

The table lists this clone with many counts. The sequence runs out 3 residues before the end of the CDR3; the remainder is reconstructed from the germline J gene. V and J are TRBV18 and TRBJ2-3, with 9 bases fitting TRBD2. The J segment lost 4 bases and the V segment lost 2 bases, leaving 7 bases of the junction unmatched. The V gene's germline CDR1 is KGHSH and CDR2 LQKENI. The CDR3 has 16 residues. The CDR3 region is CASSPSRRGGPDTQYF. Partial CDR3 DNA: TGTGCCAGCTCACCATCGAGGCGGGGGGGCCCAGATACG.

Note on this clone: The read ends 3 residues before the CDR3 terminus; that terminus is restored from the germline J gene. The rearrangement uses TRBV7-2 and TRBJ2-7; no firm D call. The ends were cut back, 5 bases at V and 3 bases at J, with 5 bases in the middle. CDR3 length equals 11 residues. CDR1 is SGHTA, CDR2 FQGNSA, per germline. Incomplete CDR3 DNA: TGTGCCAGCAGCGCGGACTACGAG. It is translated as CASSADYE. The CDR3 in full is CASSADYEQYF.

CDR3 bases read: TGTGCCAGCAGCCAATCTGCCGGGACTAGCGGTGAAGAGACC. Translated, it gives CASSQSAGTSGEET. The CDR3 in full is CASSQSAGTSGEETQYF. V is TRBV4-2 and J is TRBJ2-5; 11 nucleotides agree with TRBD2. Sequencing ends 3 residues short of the CDR3 end; the germline J gene provides the rest. CDR3 length equals 17 residues. From germline, CDR1 is LGHNA and CDR2 YNFKEQ. With 2 bases clipped from V and 3 bases from J, the junction kept 8 bases outside the gene matches.

This clone was counted many times. The read terminates 3 residues before the CDR3 end, so the remaining end is supplied by the germline J gene. The rearrangement uses TRBV20-1 and TRBJ2-1; 9 positions agree with TRBD2. The CDR3 covers 16 residues. Per the germline V gene, CDR1 is DFQATT and CDR2 is SNEGSKA (reference sequence). The V and J ends lost 2 bases and 2 bases, in that order; junction bases with no gene match: 7. CDR3 residues: CSARNAGGLTYNEQFF. The part of the CDR3 DNA that was read is TGCAGTGCTAGAAACGCGGGGGGGCTTACCTACAATGAG.

This clone has ten or more counts. The sequenced fragment ends 3 residues before the CDR3 boundary, so the rest is inferred from the germline J gene. This sequence joins TRBV6-4 and TRBJ2-7; the match to TRBD2 covers 9 bases. Trimming cost V 2 bases and J 0 bases; bases outside gene matches: 8. Germline V gene lookup returns CDR1 MRHNA and CDR2 SNTAGT. The CDR3 is made up of 17 amino acids. The part of the CDR3 DNA that was read is TGTGCCAGCAGTGACGGACTAGCGCCTAAAACCTCCTACGAG. This translates into CASSDGLAPKTSYE. The whole CDR3 protein is CASSDGLAPKTSYEQYF.

This clone was recorded at least ten times. With the read ending 3 residues before the CDR3 end, the germline J gene is used to fill in that end. The J gene is TRBJ2-3, the V gene TRBV5-1; 8 bases are shared with TRBD1. The CDR3 is made up of 15 amino acids. Germline V gene sequence: CDR1 SGHRS, CDR2 YFSETQ. V gave up 5 bases and J gave up 2 bases; unmatched junction bases: 7. CDR3 amino acids: CASRQTGGPTDTQYF. CDR3 bases read: TGCGCCAGCAGGCAAACAGGGGGACCCACAGATACG. The complete variable domain, with remaining parts taken from reference TRBV5-1 and TRBJ2-3, reads KAGVTQTPRYLIKTRGQQVTLSCSPISGHRSVSWYQQTPGQGLQFLFEYFSETQRNKGNFPGRFSGRQFSNSRSEMNVSTLELGDSALYLCASRQTGGPTDTQYFGPGTRLTVL.

This clone was recorded at least ten times. The read terminates 3 residues ahead of where the CDR3 ends, so the germline J gene completes it. The rearrangement joins TRBV7-9 to TRBJ2-1, with D maybe TRBD1 (5 bases). V was cut by 0 bases and J by 1 base, with 7 bases left in between. The germline gives CDR1 SEHNR, CDR2 FQNEAQ (reference sequence). The CDR3 runs 15 residues. The part of the CDR3 DNA that was read is TGTGCCAGCAGCTTAGCTAGGGGATCCTACAATGAG. It encodes CASSLARGSYNE. The complete CDR3 sequence is CASSLARGSYNEQFF.

As concerns this clone: The observed sequence ends 3 residues before the CDR3 terminus, with the missing tail filled in from the germline J gene. The chain carries TRBV19 and TRBJ1-2; possibly TRBD1 for D (6 bases). Trimming stripped 6 bases from V and 4 bases from J, with 21 bases between. This CDR3 is 16 amino acids long. The germline V gene has CDR1 LNHDA and CDR2 SQIVND (reference sequence). This CDR3 reads CASSQEGEDRTYGYTF. The DNA read from the CDR3 is TGTGCCAGTAGCCAGGAGGGGGAGGACAGAACCTATGGC.

This clone was seen repeatedly, ten times or more. Read data end 3 residues before the CDR3 end; the end is taken from the germline J gene. The chain uses TRBV18 and TRBJ2-3; D gene ambiguous. CDR3 length: 14 amino acids. Germline-derived CDR1 and CDR2 are KGHSH and LQKENI. V shed 3 bases and J shed 5 bases, with 12 bases lying between them. CDR3: CASSPKGPEDTQYF. CDR3 DNA, as far as it was read: TGTGCCAGCTCACCTAAGGGCCCTGAAGATACG. Variable domain in full (rest from reference TRBV18 and TRBJ2-3): NAGVMQNPRHLVRRRGQEARLRCSPMKGHSHVYWYRQLPEEGLKFMVYLQKENIIDESGMPKERFSAEFPKEGPSILRIQQVVRGDSAAYFCASSPKGPEDTQYFGPGTRLTVL.

This clone was seen a few times. The read falls 3 residues short of the CDR3 end, and the missing part is taken from the germline J gene. V and J are TRBV6-2 or TRBV6-3 and TRBJ1-5; 7 bases fit TRBD1. CDR3 length: 16 amino acids. The V gene end was trimmed by 6 bases and the J gene end by 3 bases; junction bases not matched to a gene: 11. CDR1 MNHEY and CDR2 SVGEGT come from the germline V gene. The part of the CDR3 DNA that was read is TGTGCCAGCAGCCTTCGTCGGGACAGCGCCAATCAGCCC. Translated, it gives CASSLRRDSANQP. The full CDR3 reads CASSLRRDSANQPQHF.

This clone was observed at least ten times. The covered CDR3 bases are TGTGCCAGTAGTATTTCTCTAGCGGGGCTCTACAATGAG. Residues: CASSISLAGLYNE. The CDR3 reads in full as CASSISLAGLYNEQFF. The chain couples TRBV19 to TRBJ2-1, with 9 nucleotides matching TRBD2. The CDR3 is cut off 3 residues early in the read; its end comes from the germline J gene. The CDR3 consists of 16 residues. V shed 3 bases, J shed 3 bases, and the junction held 6 bases outside the gene matches. Germline-derived CDR1 and CDR2 are LNHDA and SQIVND (reference sequence).

This clone was counted many times. The read is 3 residues too short to cover the CDR3 end, so that end is filled in from the germline J gene. The rearrangement uses TRBV19 and TRBJ2-7, with TRBD1 identical over 7 bases. In germline, CDR1 is LNHDA, CDR2 SQIVND (reference sequence). The CDR3 has 14 residues. Germline trimming cut 9 bases from V and 2 bases from J; bases unmatched to any gene: 10. CDR3 amino acids: CASNTGAKTYEQYF. The CDR3 DNA, read in part, is TGTGCCAGCAATACAGGGGCGAAGACCTACGAG.

This clone appeared a few times. From the germline J gene comes the end of the CDR3, since the read stops 3 residues before it. The V and J genes are TRBV7-9 and TRBJ2-3, with TRBD2 matching 10 bases. After removal of 5 bases from V and 2 bases from J, the junction contained 4 bases not matched to a gene. The CDR3 extends over 15 amino acids. Germline lookup yields CDR1 SEHNR and CDR2 FQNEAQ (reference sequence). The sequenced CDR3 bases are TGTGCCAGCAGCCGGACTAGCGGACCCACAGATACG. Translation: CASSRTSGPTDT. The full CDR3 is CASSRTSGPTDTQYF.

This clone was seen many times. From the germline J gene comes the end of the CDR3, since the read stops 3 residues before it. The chain uses TRBV5-4 and TRBJ1-4; 7 bases agree with TRBD1. Germline V gives CDR1 SGHNT, CDR2 YYREEE (reference sequence). The CDR3 sequence is 15 residues long. The ends lost 4 bases at V and 5 bases at J; junction bases unmatched: 8. CDR3 bases read: TGTGCCAGCAGCCCGGGGACAGCTAGGAATGAAAAA. It encodes CASSPGTARNEK. The complete CDR3 protein is CASSPGTARNEKLFF.

To note about this clone: The read is 3 residues too short to cover the CDR3 end, so that end is filled in from the germline J gene. This chain uses TRBV5-1 with TRBJ2-3; tentative D call: TRBD1 (6 bases). This CDR3 region has 13 residues. Germline CDR1 and CDR2: SGHRS and YFSETQ. The chain's CDR3 is CASSRDTQETQYF. The sequenced part of the CDR3 DNA is TGCGCCAGCAGCAGGGACACCCAAGAGACG.

In its sample, this clone was seen many times. The read terminates 3 residues ahead of where the CDR3 ends, so the germline J gene completes it. V gene TRBV7-2 combines with J gene TRBJ2-2; no firm D call. There are 13 residues in the CDR3. V was trimmed by 5 bases and J by 0 bases, leaving 4 bases between them. Germline loops: CDR1 SGHTA, CDR2 FQGNSA. The part of the CDR3 DNA that was read is TGTGCCAGCAGCCATTCGAACACCGGGGAG. This codes for CASSHSNTGE. The CDR3 reads in full as CASSHSNTGELFF.

This clone was counted ten times or more. Read data end 3 residues before the CDR3 end; the end is taken from the germline J gene. This chain connects TRBV30 to TRBJ2-3, with 9 nucleotides matching TRBD2. Germline lookup yields CDR1 GTSNPN and CDR2 SVGIG (reference sequence). After removal of 0 bases from V and 4 bases from J, the junction contained 5 bases not matched to a gene. The CDR3 contains 15 residues. The CDR3 DNA, read in part, is TGTGCCTGGAGTGTAGGAGCGGGGGGATCAGATACG. As protein: CAWSVGAGGSDT. The CDR3 in its entirety is CAWSVGAGGSDTQYF.

This clone was detected a few times. CDR3 DNA, as far as it was read: TGTGCCAGCGGTCTCCGACAGACTGAAAAA. It yields the protein CASGLRQTEK. The CDR3, in full, reads CASGLRQTEKLFF. The chain combines TRBV13 with TRBJ1-4, with D perhaps matching TRBD1 (5 bases). Sequencing ends 3 residues short of the CDR3 end; the germline J gene provides the rest. The CDR3 runs to 13 residues. The V end lost 8 bases, the J end lost 7 bases, and 14 bases lay between the germline ends. Looked up from germline, CDR1 is PRHDT and CDR2 is FYEKMQ (reference sequence). Full variable domain (missing parts from reference TRBV13 and TRBJ1-4): AAGVIQSPRHLIKEKRETATLKCYPIPRHDTVYWYQQGPGQDPQFLISFYEKMQSDKGSIPDRFSAQQFSDYHSELNMSSLELGDSALYFCASGLRQTEKLFFGSGTQLSVL.

In this sample, this clone turned up a few times. The read comes to an end 3 residues before the CDR3 does, leaving the germline J gene to fill in the end. The chain carries TRBV11-2 and TRBJ2-7, with D perhaps matching TRBD2 (6 bases). The CDR3 is made up of 15 amino acids. Germline CDR1 and CDR2: SGHAT and FQNNGV. The germline V and J ends were trimmed by 1 base and 6 bases, with 16 bases remaining between them. The CDR3 loop is CASSLVRGYQLEQYF. The covered CDR3 bases are TGTGCCAGCAGCTTAGTGCGGGGATACCAGCTCGAG.

This clone was seen ten or more times. The read gets to within 3 residues of the CDR3 end, and the germline J gene fills in the rest. The V and J genes are TRBV5-1 and TRBJ1-3, with D possibly being TRBD1 (5 bases). Per the germline V gene, CDR1 is SGHRS and CDR2 is YFSETQ. V lost 4 bases and J 0 bases, leaving 8 bases between the germline ends. The CDR3 totals 14 residues. CDR3 DNA (partial): TGCGCCAGCAGCCAAGGGGACTCTGGAAACACC. Protein sequence: CASSQGDSGNT. The full CDR3 sequence reads CASSQGDSGNTIYF.

This clone showed up many times. The read terminates 3 residues before the CDR3 end, so the remaining end is supplied by the germline J gene. The J gene is TRBJ2-3, the V gene TRBV18; 8 bases map to TRBD1. Trimming took 4 bases from V and 3 from J; bases not matched to a gene: 6. CDR3 length: 15 amino acids. Germline V gene sequence: CDR1 KGHSH, CDR2 LQKENI. The DNA read from the CDR3 is TGTGCCAGCTCACTCAGGGGGCGCGGGACAGATACG. This sequence encodes CASSLRGRGTDT. The entire CDR3 is CASSLRGRGTDTQYF.

This clone came up many times. The read ends 3 residues before the CDR3 terminus; that terminus is restored from the germline J gene. The V and J genes are TRBV4-2 and TRBJ2-1; 7 bases are a match to TRBD2. CDR1 is LGHNA, CDR2 YNFKEQ, per germline. V was clipped by 0 bases and J by 6 bases; unmatched bases: 8. The CDR3 extends over 16 amino acids. CDR3 loop: CASSQDRSGDSNEQFF. The part of the CDR3 DNA that was read is TGTGCCAGCAGCCAAGATAGGAGCGGGGACTCCAATGAG.

In the case of this clone: The sequence runs out 3 residues before the end of the CDR3; the remainder is reconstructed from the germline J gene. V and J are TRBV5-8 and TRBJ2-7, with 10 bases aligning to TRBD1. The V gene end was trimmed by 0 bases and the J gene end by 2 bases; junction bases not matched to a gene: 2. The length of the CDR3 is 15 residues. CDR1 and CDR2 (germline): SGHTS, YDEGEE. CDR3 DNA, as far as it was read: TGTGCCAGCAGCTTGGTCGGGACAGGGGCCTACGAG. Translated: CASSLVGTGAYE. The CDR3 reads in full as CASSLVGTGAYEQYF. Filled out from reference TRBV5-8 and TRBJ2-7, the complete variable domain reads EAGVTQSPTHLIKTRGQQATLRCSPISGHTSVYWYQQALGLGLQFLLWYDEGEERNRGNFPPRFSGRQFPNYSSELNVNALELEDSALYLCASSLVGTGAYEQYFGPGTRLTVT.

This clone was observed many times. The read comes to an end 3 residues before the CDR3 does, leaving the germline J gene to fill in the end. The V and J genes are TRBV30 and TRBJ2-5; maybe TRBD2 (6 bases). The CDR3 runs to 15 residues. V was cut by 4 bases and J by 3 bases, with 18 bases left in between. Germline V gives CDR1 GTSNPN, CDR2 SVGIG (reference sequence). The CDR3 reads CAWNRGRGVEETQYF. Partial CDR3 DNA: TGTGCCTGGAACCGAGGGCGGGGCGTGGAAGAGACC. The whole variable domain, filled in from reference TRBV30 and TRBJ2-5, reads SQTIHQWPATLVQPVGSPLSLECTVEGTSNPNLYWYRQAAGRGLQLLFYSVGIGQISSEVPQNLSASRPQDRQFILSSKKLLLSDSGFYLCAWNRGRGVEETQYFGPGTRLLVL.